This T cell receptor (beta chain) appears in the sequencing data of a study of CXCR3-negative and CXCR3-positive naive CD8 T cells. Study-wide points: For memory CD8+ cells diversity was much lower, but both naive subsets had comparably high diversity. Surface CD5 matched across naive subsets, and TRB CDR3 properties served to infer TCR strength. PBMCs showed partially decreased CXCR3 expression after cryopreservation, and most assays used fresh PBMCs. Both naive subsets, CXCR3-negative and CXCR3-positive, displayed similar TRBV-TRBJ usage, unlike memory cells.

Germline V gene lookup returns CDR1 MGHDK and CDR2 SYGVNS. The CDR3 spans 17 residues. To note about this clonotype: Its target is unknown.

Libraries were UMI-labeled 5' RACE TRB cDNA. Following a re-call of the 5' RACE reads, TCRdb has one entry per CDR3 protein and lacks DNA. This sample's clone table lists about 56,000 distinct CDR3 sequences. This TCR came from a human donor in good health. Some clones in this sample may be carry-over from other donors' samples. The material sequenced was memory CD8+ T cells from blood. The chain combines TRBV25-1 with TRBJ1-5; TCRdb selects TRBD1, and the lack of DNA leaves this call unchecked. CDR3 in amino acids: CASLNDPRSGGGQPQHF.